This T cell receptor (beta chain) was obtained from a study of glioma-infiltrating T cells after dendritic cell vaccination. Study overall: Autologous tumor lysate-pulsed dendritic cell vaccination was given between the early 2000s and the early 2010s.

The time point was: after dendritic cell vaccination, including at tumor progression/relapse. All glioblastoma patients lacked an isocitrate dehydrogenase mutation. Trimming removed 5 bases from V and 1 base from J; junction bases left unmatched: 14. This CDR3 has 17 residues. Germline V gene lookup returns CDR1 LGHNT and CDR2 FRNRAP. Amplification used 60 V beta primers and 13 J beta primers. This table comes from immunoSEQ multiplex PCR, and its TCRdb copy is limited to in-frame clones, with some not included. The sample yields 55,000 to 75,000 clones, approximately 80% seen once. The sequence came from a human donor with glioblastoma. The rearrangement links TRBV12-5 to TRBJ2-7; 7 bases agree with TRBD2. The material was blood, obtained after dendritic cell vaccination. The CDR3 DNA sequence: TGTGCTAGTGGTCCTTCCTCTTGGGGGGGACCTTCCTACGAGCAGTACTTC. It is translated as CASGPSSWGGPSYEQYF.